A selection of T cell receptor beta chains follows, all from one sample in a study of cytomegalovirus exposure and HLA in healthy donors. Produced via immunoSEQ multiplex PCR; TCRdb's table is partial and in-frame only. Its table records around 76,000 clones. The sample consisted of PBMCs. The receptors were gathered from a man between 35 and 55 years old in good health and CMV-seronegative. The CDR3 runs from the conserved cysteine through the conserved F or W. The D gene is left open where the match is weak. The listing skips clone size in some rows; elsewhere it reads once, few, many or a size class.

j_call,clone_size,d_call,v_call,cdr3_aa,cdr3_nt
TRBJ1-6,NA,NA,TRBV6-6,CASSYLRVSYNSPLHF,TGTGCCAGCAGTTACCTGAGGGTGTCCTATAATTCACCCCTCCACTTT
TRBJ2-2,NA,NA,TRBV18,CASSPPSTGELFF,TGTGCCAGCTCACCACCTAGTACCGGGGAGCTGTTTTTT
TRBJ1-4,NA,NA,TRBV30,CAWSRQLNEKLFF,TGTGCCTGGAGCCGACAGTTGAATGAAAAACTGTTTTTT
TRBJ1-5,NA,NA,TRBV19,CASGGFGRSWGDNQPQHF,TGTGCCAGTGGAGGGTTCGGACGATCCTGGGGAGACAATCAGCCCCAGCATTTT
TRBJ2-3,NA,NA,TRBV10-3,CAITKGASTDTQYF,TGTGCCATCACTAAGGGAGCTAGCACAGATACGCAGTATTTT
TRBJ2-4,NA,TRBD1,TRBV29-1,CSVEDLPVGPKTGGSQYF,TGCAGCGTTGAAGATCTCCCGGTGGGGCCTAAGACAGGGGGCAGTCAGTACTTC
TRBJ2-1,NA,TRBD2,TRBV5-1,CASSGTSGGTSEQFF,TGCGCCAGCAGCGGAACTAGCGGGGGTACATCTGAGCAGTTCTTC
TRBJ2-7,NA,TRBD2,TRBV6-6,CASSFDGGAYEQYF,TGTGCCAGCAGTTTTGACGGGGGGGCCTACGAGCAGTACTTC
TRBJ2-7,NA,NA,TRBV7-8,CASSFNYEQYF,TGTGCCAGCAGCTTTAACTACGAGCAGTACTTC
TRBJ2-7,medium-sized,NA,TRBV6-5,CASSVSRVSYEQYF,TGTGCCAGCAGTGTATCCAGGGTGTCCTACGAGCAGTACTTC
TRBJ1-5,NA,NA,TRBV14,CASSQNLGTGTQHF,TGTGCCAGCAGCCAAAATTTGGGAACCGGGACCCAGCATTTT
TRBJ1-2,NA,NA,TRBV5-4,CASSLAGRDGYTF,TGTGCCAGCAGCTTGGCCGGCAGGGATGGCTACACCTTC
TRBJ2-7,NA,TRBD1,TRBV5-1,CASSPSGGPLSEQYF,TGCGCCAGCAGCCCCTCAGGGGGACCTTTGTCCGAGCAGTACTTC
TRBJ1-5,NA,NA,TRBV21-1,CASTRTGSYQPQHF,TGTGCCAGCACCCGGACAGGGTCGTATCAGCCCCAGCATTTT
TRBJ2-1,NA,NA,TRBV7-2,CASSPTRDQFF,TGTGCCAGCAGCCCGACTAGGGACCAGTTCTTC
TRBJ1-2,NA,NA,TRBV5-1,CASSAEWGPTTVNTF,TGCGCCAGCAGCGCCGAATGGGGCCCTACGACCGTTAACACCTTC
TRBJ2-5,NA,TRBD2,TRBV15,CATSRGAGGQETQYF,TGTGCCACCAGCAGAGGGGCGGGGGGGCAAGAGACCCAGTACTTC
TRBJ1-2,NA,TRBD1,TRBV4-3,CASSQQQGEPYGYTF,TGCGCCAGCAGCCAGCAACAGGGGGAGCCATATGGCTACACCTTC